This entry describes one T cell receptor beta chain. The antigen is not known. In making TCR cDNA, 5'RACE template switching added a universal primer site and UMIs to it. Using its own MiXCR run on the 5' RACE reads, TCRdb lists one record per CDR3 protein. The sample shows roughly 340,000 distinct CDR3 sequences, 3.5% to 4.5% of them seen only once. CDR3 length equals 15 residues. Trimming cost V 6 bases and J 1 base, with 14 bases left between them. CDR1 and CDR2 (germline): KGHSH, LQKENI. These data come from a study of T cells after yellow fever vaccination. General study findings and limits: Abundant clonotypes from the bulk population could get into FACS-sorted repertoires as contaminants. Peak timing came faster in the weaker secondary response, day 5 versus 15. Most clones from primary vaccination were detected again post-booster (approximately 96% CD4, 88% CD8).

The sequences come from PBMCs, collected 5 days after the yellow fever booster vaccination. This TCR came from a man aged 18 to 35 who received the YFV17D yellow fever vaccine. The V call is TRBV18, the J call TRBJ2-3, with TRBD1 as a possible D gene (6 bases). CDR3: CASSLTGLGTDTQYF. Here the CDR3 DNA reads TGTGCCAGCTCCCTCACAGGGTTGGGCACAGATACGCAGTATTTT.